This entry lists 27 T cell receptor beta chains sequenced from one sample in a study of graft-versus-host responses after intestinal transplantation. The data were produced by immunoSEQ multiplex PCR, yet TCRdb's version contains in-frame clones alone and is incomplete. This table holds some 45,000 clones, roughly nine tenths found once. The sequences come from PBMCs, collected 524 days after transplant. The receptors stem from a human patient who received an intestinal transplant, so some T cells may come from the graft donor.

The chain combines TRBV21-1 with TRBJ1-4; TRBD1, the table's D call, lacks a check against the DNA. TRBV21-1 is tagged as a pseudogene. The CDR3 has 15 residues. The CDR3 coding sequence is TGTGCCAGCAGCAAGGCGGACAGGGATTATGAAAAACTGTTTTTT. This translates into CASSKADRDYEKLFF.

V gene TRBV29-1 combines with J gene TRBJ2-1; 10 bases are a match to TRBD1. V shed 3 bases and J 7 bases; nucleotides not matched to a gene: 3. Germline V gene lookup returns CDR1 SQVTM and CDR2 ANQGSEA. The CDR3 spans 13 residues. The CDR3 here is CSVDRTGGNEQFF. CDR3 DNA: TGCAGCGTTGATAGGACAGGGGGGAATGAGCAGTTCTTC.

This chain uses TRBV28 with TRBJ2-7; tentative D call: TRBD1 (5 bases). This CDR3 has 11 residues. V lost 2 bases to trimming and J lost 6 bases, with 5 bases between them. Germline loops: CDR1 MDHEN, CDR2 SYDVKM. The chain's CDR3 is CASSLGAEQYF. The CDR3 DNA is TGTGCCAGCAGTTTAGGGGCCGAGCAGTACTTC.

The J gene is TRBJ1-3, the V gene TRBV6-6; 7 bases fit TRBD1. CDR3 length equals 15 residues. The V gene end was trimmed by 6 bases and the J gene end by 3 bases; junction bases not matched to a gene: 8. Germline CDR1 reads MNHNY; CDR2 reads SVGAGI (reference sequence). CDR3 loop: CASSKGQAIGNTIYF. CDR3 sequence (DNA): TGTGCCAGCAGCAAAGGACAGGCCATTGGAAACACCATATATTTT.

The V gene is TRBV7-2, the J gene TRBJ2-7, with 8 bases identical to TRBD1. CDR3 length equals 15 residues. Germline-derived CDR1 and CDR2 are SGHTA and FQGNSA. After removal of 2 bases from V and 2 bases from J, the junction contained 5 bases not matched to a gene. The CDR3: CASSLNPDRAYEQYF. For the CDR3, the DNA is TGTGCCAGCAGCTTAAATCCGGACAGGGCCTACGAGCAGTACTTC.

V is TRBV19 and J is TRBJ2-2; 8 bases map to TRBD1. Germline loops: CDR1 LNHDA, CDR2 SQIVND (reference sequence). The CDR3 sequence is 15 residues long. Germline trimming cut 7 bases from V and 2 bases from J; bases unmatched to any gene: 6. The CDR3 here is CASTGQGFNTGELFF. CDR3 bases: TGTGCCAGTACCGGACAGGGATTCAACACCGGGGAGCTGTTTTTT.

V usage is TRBV13 and J usage is TRBJ2-7; D gene ambiguous. This CDR3 has 12 residues. V lost 5 bases and J 2 bases, leaving 7 bases between the germline ends. Germline V lookup: CDR1 PRHDT, CDR2 FYEKMQ (reference sequence). The CDR3 DNA reads as TGTGCCAGCAGCGGCCGACCCTACGAGCAGTACTTC. Translating gives CASSGRPYEQYF.

The V call is TRBV7-2, the J call TRBJ1-2; 9 bases match TRBD1. CDR3 length equals 13 residues. The germline V gene has CDR1 SGHTA and CDR2 FQGNSA. The V and J ends lost 9 bases and 3 bases, in that order; junction bases with no gene match: 5. CDR3 in amino acids: CARNRGRDYGYTF. The CDR3 DNA sequence: TGTGCCAGAAACAGGGGGCGAGACTATGGCTACACCTTC.

This sequence joins TRBV6-5 and TRBJ2-5; possible D gene TRBD1, 6 bases. V was cut by 4 bases and J by 7 bases, with 16 bases left in between. The germline V gene encodes CDR1 MNHEY and CDR2 SVGAGI. CDR3 size: 14 residues. Written as DNA, the CDR3 is TGTGCCAGCAGTTTGACAGGTGGCCATGTGACCCAGTACTTC. Protein sequence: CASSLTGGHVTQYF.

This rearrangement joins TRBV7-9 to TRBJ2-5; D gene unclear. The CDR3 contains 15 residues. Germline loops: CDR1 SEHNR, CDR2 FQNEAQ (reference sequence). Trimming pared 1 base from V and 2 bases from J, leaving 11 bases between. CDR3 DNA sequence: TGTGCCAGCAGCTTAGGGGCCAGCGATCAAGAGACCCAGTACTTC. It encodes CASSLGASDQETQYF.

The rearrangement links TRBV10-3 to TRBJ2-3, with TRBD2 matching over 14 bases. In germline, CDR1 is ENHRY, CDR2 SYGVKD. This CDR3 is 17 amino acids long. V lost 6 bases to trimming and J lost 5 bases; unmatched junction nucleotides: 10. This chain's CDR3 is CAISRDGTSGSGDTQYF. CDR3 bases: TGTGCCATCAGCCGGGACGGGACTAGCGGGAGTGGAGATACGCAGTATTTT.

This chain uses TRBV10-3 with TRBJ1-1, with 8 bases aligning to TRBD1. This CDR3 has 14 residues. Germline lookup yields CDR1 ENHRY and CDR2 SYGVKD. V gave up 6 bases and J gave up 6 bases; unmatched junction bases: 9. In nucleotides, the CDR3 is TGTGCCATCAGCCTGACAGGGGCAAGGGCTGAAGCTTTCTTT. Its protein is CAISLTGARAEAFF.

This chain uses TRBV4-2 with TRBJ1-4; 9 bases are a match to TRBD1. This CDR3 is built from 16 residues. The V gene end was trimmed by 5 bases and the J gene end by 8 bases; junction bases not matched to a gene: 12. CDR1 is LGHNA, CDR2 YNFKEQ, per germline. CDR3 in amino acids: CASSAPNTGGEEKLFF. CDR3 nucleotide sequence: TGTGCCAGCAGCGCGCCGAACACAGGGGGCGAAGAAAAACTGTTTTTT.

This clone was counted a few times. The chain couples TRBV6-5 to TRBJ2-5; D is unresolved. There are 15 residues in the CDR3. Between the trimmed V and J ends, which lost 0 bases and 1 base, there was a span of 9 bases. Germline CDR1 and CDR2: MNHEY and SVGAGI. The CDR3 DNA reads as TGTGCCAGCAGTTACTCCTGGGCCCTCCAAGAGACCCAGTACTTC. It is translated as CASSYSWALQETQYF.

The V and J genes are TRBV11-3 and TRBJ1-5, with D tentatively TRBD1 (5 bases). The ends were cut back, 3 bases at V and 4 bases at J, with 13 bases in the middle. Germline V lookup: CDR1 SGHNT, CDR2 YENEEA. The CDR3 is 15 amino acids. This CDR3 reads CASSFTRGENQPQHF. In DNA form, the CDR3 reads TGTGCCAGCAGCTTTACCCGGGGCGAAAATCAGCCCCAGCATTTT. Looking up the rest from reference TRBV11-3 and TRBJ1-5 gives the full variable domain: EAGVVQSPRYKIIEKKQPVAFWCNPISGHNTLYWYLQNLGQGPELLIRYENEEAVDDSQLPKDRFSAERLKGVDSTLKIQPAELGDSAVYLCASSFTRGENQPQHFGDGTRLSIL.

The gene calls are TRBV4-2 and TRBJ2-1, with 8 nucleotides matching TRBD2. This CDR3 comprises 13 residues. Unmatched junction bases numbered 6, after V lost 4 bases and J lost 10 bases. CDR1 is LGHNA and CDR2 is YNFKEQ in the germline V gene. The CDR3, as DNA: TGTGCCAGCAGCCGCGGACTAGCACGGGAGCAGTTCTTC. The encoded protein is CASSRGLAREQFF.

This clone was detected a few times. This rearrangement joins TRBV5-1 to TRBJ2-1, with D possibly TRBD2 on 5 matching bases. The V end lost 4 bases, the J end lost 4 bases, and 12 bases lay between the germline ends. In germline, CDR1 is SGHRS, CDR2 YFSETQ. The CDR3 runs to 14 residues. CDR3 nucleotides: TGCGCCAGCAGCGTTCAGCCGGGGTACAATGAGCAGTTCTTC. Protein: CASSVQPGYNEQFF.

J is TRBJ2-1 and V is TRBV15; D unresolved. The CDR3 runs to 16 residues. Trimming took 0 bases from V and 10 from J, leaving 19 bases between them. Germline CDR1 is LNHNV and CDR2 is YYDKDF (reference sequence). The CDR3 DNA reads TGTGCCACCAGCAGAGATGGGAATGTGGGCTTGCGCGAGCAGTTCTTC. Its translation: CATSRDGNVGLREQFF. Using reference TRBV15 and TRBJ2-1 for the parts outside the CDR3, the full variable domain is DAMVIQNPRYQVTQFGKPVTLSCSQTLNHNVMYWYQQKSSQAPKLLFHYYDKDFNNEADTPDNFQSRRPNTSFCFLDIRSPGLGDTAMYLCATSRDGNVGLREQFFGPGTRLTVL.

The V call is TRBV10-3, the J call TRBJ2-2, with TRBD2 matching 13 bases. Germline V CDR1 and CDR2: ENHRY, SYGVKD. This CDR3 has 17 amino acids. Unmatched junction bases numbered 9, after V lost 6 bases and J lost 5 bases. The CDR3 DNA sequence: TGTGCCATCAGGGACCTCGGGACTAGCGGGATGACCGGGGAGCTGTTTTTT. Translating it yields CAIRDLGTSGMTGELFF.

CDR3 amino acids: CASSPQRGRTDTQYF. CDR3 DNA: TGCGCCAGCAGCCCCCAGCGGGGGCGCACAGATACGCAGTATTTT. This chain links TRBV4-1 with TRBJ2-3, with 8 bases lining up with TRBD2. Per germline, CDR1 MGHRA and CDR2 YSYEKL. The CDR3 has 15 residues. Trimming took 4 bases from V and 1 from J; bases not matched to a gene: 4.

This rearrangement joins TRBV4-3 to TRBJ1-1, with D possibly TRBD1 on 5 matching bases. The V gene lost 0 bases and the J gene lost 11 bases, with 13 bases spanning the gap. Germline CDR1 LGHNA, CDR2 YSLEER. CDR3 length: 13 residues. The CDR3 coding sequence is TGCGCCAGCAGCCAAGATAGACACCAGGGCGCTTTCTTT. This sequence encodes CASSQDRHQGAFF.

Here the CDR3 reads CASSSGRVGETQYF. The CDR3 DNA reads as TGTGCCAGCAGTAGCGGGAGGGTAGGGGAGACCCAGTACTTC. The rearrangement joins TRBV2 to TRBJ2-5; 10 bases are a match to TRBD2. The CDR3 loop spans 14 amino acids. Trimming cost V 5 bases and J 5 bases; bases outside gene matches: 5. Per the germline V gene, CDR1 is SNHLY and CDR2 is FYNNEI.

The chain is built from TRBV7-9 and TRBJ2-5; 12 bases align to TRBD1. V was pared by 5 bases and J by 4 bases, with 8 bases of the junction left unmatched. Germline values: CDR1 SEHNR, CDR2 FQNEAQ (reference sequence). The CDR3 is 16 residues long. The CDR3 bases are TGTGCCAGCAGCCTACCCCGGGACAGGGGGCCAGAGACCCAGTACTTC. Amino acid sequence: CASSLPRDRGPETQYF. The variable domain in full, completed from reference TRBV7-9 and TRBJ2-5, reads DTGVSQNPRHKITKRGQNVTFRCDPISEHNRLYWYRQTLGQGPEFLTYFQNEAQLEKSRLLSDRFSAERPKGSFSTLEIQRTEQGDSAMYLCASSLPRDRGPETQYFGPGTRLLVL.

V and J are TRBV7-2 and TRBJ2-2; tentative D call: TRBD1 (6 bases). Per germline, CDR1 SGHTA and CDR2 FQGNSA. V was clipped by 4 bases and J by 1 base, with 13 bases between them. The CDR3 contains 16 residues. Here the CDR3 reads CASSSLTGWNTGELFF. The CDR3 DNA reads TGTGCCAGCAGCTCCCTAACAGGGTGGAACACCGGGGAGCTGTTTTTT. Full variable domain (missing parts from reference TRBV7-2 and TRBJ2-2): GAGVSQSPSNKVTEKGKDVELRCDPISGHTALYWYRQSLGQGLEFLIYFQGNSAPDKSGLPSDRFSAERTGGSVSTLTIQRTQQEDSAVYLCASSSLTGWNTGELFFGEGSRLTVL.

The rearrangement links TRBV10-3 to TRBJ2-5, with D maybe TRBD1 (5 bases). The length of the CDR3 is 13 residues. Trimming removed 8 bases at V and 5 bases at J, with 15 bases between. Germline V lookup: CDR1 ENHRY, CDR2 SYGVKD. The CDR3 DNA sequence: TGTGCCATCGGGGCAGGCGAGAGGGAGACCCAGTACTTC. It is translated as CAIGAGERETQYF.

The chain links TRBV6-9 to TRBJ1-1; D gene uncertain. The germline V and J ends were trimmed by 3 bases and 1 base, with 9 bases remaining between them. Germline V gene sequence: CDR1 MNHGY, CDR2 SVAAGI. The CDR3 covers 14 residues. CDR3 sequence reads: CASSYGVENTEAFF. In DNA form, the CDR3 reads TGTGCCAGCAGTTACGGTGTGGAGAACACTGAAGCTTTCTTT.

The chain recombines TRBV13 with TRBJ2-7; the D gene could be TRBD1 or TRBD2 (5 bases each). The V end lost 6 bases, the J end lost 3 bases, and 12 bases lay between the germline ends. The CDR3 sequence is 13 residues long. Per germline, CDR1 PRHDT and CDR2 FYEKMQ (reference sequence). The CDR3 spells CASSFGDGYEQYF. CDR3 nucleotides: TGTGCCAGCAGTTTCGGGGACGGCTACGAGCAGTACTTC. Filled out from reference TRBV13 and TRBJ2-7, the complete variable domain reads AAGVIQSPRHLIKEKRETATLKCYPIPRHDTVYWYQQGPGQDPQFLISFYEKMQSDKGSIPDRFSAQQFSDYHSELNMSSLELGDSALYFCASSFGDGYEQYFGPGTRLTVT.